These 26 T cell receptor beta chains share one sample of origin, sequenced in a study of CD8+CD57+ T cells in acquired aplastic anemia. Researchers used genomic DNA as the template to profile TCR beta VDJ and CDR3. TCRdb fed the reads into MiXCR, producing one record per CDR3 protein. Of some 280,000 distinct CDR3 sequences detected, 45% to 70% appear once; the ten largest clones hold less than 9.5%. The sample taken for sequencing was sorted CD4+, CD8+, or CD8+CD57+ T cells (not recorded which) from PBMCs. The receptor source for this set is a human donor with severe aplastic anemia or a healthy control (not recorded which).

This clonotype was seen just once. The chain is built from TRBV19 and TRBJ2-7; no clear D. Germline V gene lookup returns CDR1 LNHDA and CDR2 SQIVND (reference sequence). CDR3 length equals 13 residues. V was trimmed by 11 bases and J by 3 bases, leaving 17 bases between them. The CDR3 loop is CAWSVFRRYEQYF. The CDR3 DNA reads TGTGCCTGGAGTGTATTTCGGCGCTACGAGCAGTACTTC.

This clonotype was recorded many times. This chain joins TRBV7-3 and TRBJ1-1; no clear D gene. V lost 7 bases and J lost 4, with 13 bases in between. Per germline, CDR1 SGHTA and CDR2 FQGTGA. The CDR3 consists of 13 residues. CDR3 in amino acids: CASKKHVGTEAFF. The CDR3 region has the DNA TGTGCCAGCAAGAAACACGTGGGCACTGAAGCTTTCTTT.

The chain's CDR3 is CASSFLVGGGRAADTQYF. The CDR3 DNA reads as TGTGCCAGCAGCTTTTTGGTCGGTGGCGGGAGGGCCGCAGATACGCAGTATTTT. The rearrangement joins TRBV5-6 to TRBJ2-3, with 9 bases fitting TRBD2. J lost 4 bases, V lost 2 bases, and 14 bases had no gene match. This CDR3 region has 18 residues. CDR1 is SGHDT and CDR2 is YYEEEE in the germline V gene.

This clonotype appeared many times. V gene TRBV4-2 combines with J gene TRBJ2-1, with 9 bases lining up with TRBD2. Per the germline V gene, CDR1 is LGHNA and CDR2 is YNFKEQ. This CDR3 is 16 amino acids long. The ends lost 1 base at V and 6 bases at J; junction bases unmatched: 7. CDR3 in DNA: TGTGCCAGCAGCCAAGGAGAGCGGGGGGCCATCAATGAGCAGTTCTTC. Translation gives CASSQGERGAINEQFF.

This clonotype appeared a few times. The J gene is TRBJ1-2, the V gene TRBV12-3 or TRBV12-4; D might be TRBD1 (6 bases). V was cut by 5 bases and J by 2 bases, with 12 bases left in between. The CDR3 spans 14 residues. CDR3 in DNA: TGTGCCAGCAGTATCTACAGGGAGAACTATGGCTACACCTTC. Amino acid sequence: CASSIYRENYGYTF.

This chain connects TRBV5-1 to TRBJ2-5; D possibly corresponds to TRBD1 (6 bases). The CDR3 consists of 14 residues. Between the trimmed V and J ends, which lost 3 bases and 2 bases, there was a span of 11 bases. Germline CDR1 and CDR2: SGHRS and YFSETQ. Here the CDR3 reads CASSWTDKQETQYF. The DNA of the CDR3 is TGCGCCAGCAGCTGGACAGATAAGCAAGAGACCCAGTACTTC.

At least ten counts were recorded for this clonotype. The chain recombines TRBV7-2 with TRBJ2-7, with D maybe TRBD1 (5 bases). This CDR3 has 14 amino acids. Germline loops: CDR1 SGHTA, CDR2 FQGNSA. V lost 1 base and J 0 bases, leaving 7 bases between the germline ends. The CDR3 coding sequence is TGTGCCAGCAGCTTAGGGGGCCCCTCCTACGAGCAGTACTTC. This encodes CASSLGGPSYEQYF.

This clonotype was found a few times. The chain recombines TRBV20-1 with TRBJ2-5; 8 positions match TRBD2. This CDR3 spans 15 amino acids. Trimming took 3 bases from V and 2 from J; bases not matched to a gene: 8. The germline gives CDR1 DFQATT, CDR2 SNEGSKA (reference sequence). CDR3 sequence: CSASPAGARQETQYF. CDR3 coding DNA: TGCAGTGCTAGCCCAGCGGGGGCGAGACAAGAGACCCAGTACTTC.

The V call is TRBV7-2, the J call TRBJ2-5, with 8 bases lining up with TRBD2. CDR1 and CDR2 from the germline V gene are SGHTA and FQGNSA. Losses at the gene ends were 6 bases for V and 5 bases for J; bases not matched to a gene: 20. The CDR3 contains 18 residues. The CDR3 coding sequence is TGTGCCAGCAGTTCACCACCAGCGGGGGTAACGGGTGGGGAGACCCAGTACTTC. It codes for CASSSPPAGVTGGETQYF.

This rearrangement joins TRBV20-1 to TRBJ2-2; perhaps D is TRBD1 or TRBD2 (5 bases each). The V and J ends lost 5 bases and 0 bases respectively, with 19 bases between them. In germline, CDR1 is DFQATT, CDR2 SNEGSKA (reference sequence). CDR3 size: 17 residues. CDR3 residues: CSAQIAGTYANTGELFF. In DNA, the CDR3 is TGCAGTGCTCAAATAGCCGGGACGTATGCGAACACCGGGGAGCTGTTTTTT.

The V and J genes are TRBV9 and TRBJ1-2, with 7 nucleotides matching TRBD1. J gave up 5 bases and V 4 bases, and 5 bases lay outside the gene matches. The CDR3 spans 13 residues. Per germline, CDR1 SGDLS and CDR2 YYNGEE. The CDR3 spells CASSREGAYGYTF. The CDR3 bases are TGTGCCAGCAGCCGAGAGGGGGCGTATGGCTACACCTTC.

In its sample, this clonotype was seen a few times. The chain uses TRBV15 and TRBJ2-7; D assignment may be TRBD1 or TRBD2 (5 bases each). Trimming took 3 bases from V and 0 from J, leaving 21 bases between them. CDR1 and CDR2 (germline): LNHNV, YYDKDF (reference sequence). This CDR3 spans 18 amino acids. CDR3 amino acids: CATSSSQRGTMSSYEQYF. DNA for the CDR3: TGTGCCACCAGCAGCTCCCAGAGGGGCACTATGAGCTCCTACGAGCAGTACTTC.

This chain connects TRBV10-3 to TRBJ1-2; 9 bases map to TRBD1. The ends lost 6 bases at V and 0 bases at J; junction bases unmatched: 5. Germline CDR1 and CDR2: ENHRY and SYGVKD. CDR3 length equals 15 residues. The CDR3 DNA sequence: TGTGCCATCAGGGGACAGGGACTAGCTAACTATGGCTACACCTTC. The encoded protein is CAIRGQGLANYGYTF.

V gene TRBV7-9 combines with J gene TRBJ2-7; 13 positions match TRBD2. Unmatched junction bases numbered 2, after V lost 6 bases and J lost 3 bases. The germline V gene has CDR1 SEHNR and CDR2 FQNEAQ (reference sequence). The CDR3 spans 14 residues. This chain's CDR3 is CASRRTSGSYEQYF. In DNA, the CDR3 is TGTGCCAGCAGACGGACTAGCGGGAGCTACGAGCAGTACTTC.

There are many counts of this clonotype. The rearrangement uses TRBV20-1 and TRBJ2-3; 7 bases align to TRBD2. Germline lookup yields CDR1 DFQATT and CDR2 SNEGSKA (reference sequence). V shed 6 bases and J 2 bases; nucleotides not matched to a gene: 8. The CDR3 is 14 residues long. CDR3 bases: TGCAGTGCAAGGAGGGCGGGGGTCACAGATACGCAGTATTTT. The encoded protein is CSARRAGVTDTQYF.

The chain is built from TRBV7-9 and TRBJ2-7; a weak D match, TRBD1 (5 bases). With 1 base removed from V and 7 bases from J, the gap between germline ends came to 14 bases. CDR1 and CDR2 (germline): SEHNR, FQNEAQ (reference sequence). The CDR3 runs to 14 residues. This CDR3 reads CASSLGILGQEQYF. The CDR3 DNA reads as TGTGCCAGCAGCTTAGGCATCCTCGGACAAGAGCAGTACTTC.

Only one count was recorded for this clonotype. This rearrangement joins TRBV5-1 to TRBJ1-6, with D possibly being TRBD1 (6 bases). The CDR3 is 15 residues long. Trimming stripped 0 bases from V and 10 bases from J, with 14 bases between. The germline V gene encodes CDR1 SGHRS and CDR2 YFSETQ. The CDR3 DNA follows: TGCGCCAGCAGCTTGGACGGGAGGGGGAACTCACCCCTCCACTTT. It specifies CASSLDGRGNSPLHF.

This clonotype came up many times. The genes are TRBV29-1 and TRBJ2-7; tentatively, D is TRBD2 (5 bases). V lost 4 bases to trimming and J lost 2 bases, with 9 bases between them. This CDR3 comprises 12 residues. Germline V CDR1 and CDR2: SQVTM, ANQGSEA. CDR3 nucleotides: TGCAGCGTTGTTCGGGGTCCCTACGAGCAGTACTTC. Encoded protein: CSVVRGPYEQYF.

This clonotype was detected ten times or more. The chain links TRBV6-2 or TRBV6-3 to TRBJ2-1; D is perhaps TRBD1 (5 bases). Per germline, CDR1 MNHEY and CDR2 SVGEGT. V dropped 0 bases and J dropped 10 bases, with 13 bases sitting between them. This CDR3 is 14 amino acids long. CDR3 region: CASSYSWQGSEQFF. Written as DNA, the CDR3 is TGTGCCAGCAGTTACTCGTGGCAGGGAAGCGAGCAGTTCTTC.

This clonotype has a count of ten or more. The chain carries TRBV3-1 and TRBJ1-2; possible D gene TRBD1, 6 bases. The CDR3 has 13 amino acids. Germline CDR1 is LGHDT and CDR2 is YNNKEL (reference sequence). V was trimmed by 2 bases and J by 6 bases, leaving 10 bases between them. The CDR3 reads CASSQIGGHGYTF. The CDR3 DNA reads as TGTGCCAGCAGCCAAATAGGGGGGCATGGCTACACCTTC.

The CDR3 DNA reads TGCGCCAGCAGCCCTACTAGCGGGAGGAACACCGGGGAGCTGTTTTTT. It is translated as CASSPTSGRNTGELFF. The chain couples TRBV5-1 to TRBJ2-2; 11 nucleotides match TRBD2. CDR1 SGHRS and CDR2 YFSETQ come from the germline V gene. V was clipped by 4 bases and J by 1 base; unmatched bases: 3. CDR3 length equals 16 residues.

The CDR3 DNA reads TGTGCCAGCAGTTTATCCGGGGTCGGCTATGGCTACACCTTC. It encodes CASSLSGVGYGYTF. The chain employs TRBV27 and TRBJ1-2; D is unclear. The CDR3 consists of 14 residues. Between the trimmed V and J ends, which lost 0 bases and 4 bases, there was a span of 9 bases. Germline V lookup: CDR1 MNHEY, CDR2 SMNVEV (reference sequence).

Notes on this clonotype: A clone one base away is much larger, so this may be a read error. The CDR3 sequence: CAGSPNPGYGYTF. The CDR3 DNA reads as TGTGCCGGCAGCCCCAACCCGGGCTATGGCTACACCTTC. The chain uses TRBV3-1 and TRBJ1-2; D unclear. This CDR3 is 13 amino acids long. The V gene's germline CDR1 is LGHDT and CDR2 YNNKEL (reference sequence).

J is TRBJ2-7 and V is TRBV12-3 or TRBV12-4; a possible D gene is TRBD1 (5 bases). This CDR3 comprises 15 residues. The V end lost 4 bases, the J end lost 1 base, and 14 bases lay between the germline ends. The CDR3 bases are TGTGCCAGCAGTTACGACGGCAGGGCTTCCTACGAGCAGTACTTC. Translated, it gives CASSYDGRASYEQYF.

The chain recombines TRBV25-1 with TRBJ2-2; maybe TRBD1 (5 bases). Germline V gene data show CDR1 as MGHDK and CDR2 as SYGVNS. Deletions cut 6 bases from V and 3 bases from J, with 14 bases between. The CDR3 totals 15 residues. The DNA for the CDR3 is TGTGCCAGCAGCCCAGGGATGCTGGACACCGGGGAGCTGTTTTTT. It is translated as CASSPGMLDTGELFF.

V usage is TRBV20-1 and J usage is TRBJ1-6; the D gene is possibly TRBD1 (5 bases). Germline values: CDR1 DFQATT, CDR2 SNEGSKA (reference sequence). The CDR3 contains 13 residues. Trimming pared 2 bases from V and 9 bases from J, leaving 11 bases between. CDR3: CSARPLGGSPLHF. The DNA for the CDR3 is TGCAGTGCTAGACCACTGGGGGGTTCACCCCTCCACTTT.